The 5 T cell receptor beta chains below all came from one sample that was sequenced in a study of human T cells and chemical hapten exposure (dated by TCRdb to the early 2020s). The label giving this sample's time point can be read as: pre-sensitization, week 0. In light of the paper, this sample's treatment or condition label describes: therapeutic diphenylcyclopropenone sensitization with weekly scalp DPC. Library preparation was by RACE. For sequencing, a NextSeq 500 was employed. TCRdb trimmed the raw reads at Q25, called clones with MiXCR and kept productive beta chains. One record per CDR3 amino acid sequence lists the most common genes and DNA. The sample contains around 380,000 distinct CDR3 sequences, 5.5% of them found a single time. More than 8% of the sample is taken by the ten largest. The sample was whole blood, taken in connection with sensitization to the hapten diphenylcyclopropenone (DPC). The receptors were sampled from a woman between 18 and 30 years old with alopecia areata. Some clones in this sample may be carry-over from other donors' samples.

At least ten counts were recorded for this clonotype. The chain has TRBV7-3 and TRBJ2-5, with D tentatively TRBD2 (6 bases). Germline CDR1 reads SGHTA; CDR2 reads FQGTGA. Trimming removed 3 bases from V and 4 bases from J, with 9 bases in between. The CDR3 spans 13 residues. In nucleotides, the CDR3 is TGTGCCAGCAGCTTCGGGGGACCAGAGACCCAGTACTTC. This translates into CASSFGGPETQYF.

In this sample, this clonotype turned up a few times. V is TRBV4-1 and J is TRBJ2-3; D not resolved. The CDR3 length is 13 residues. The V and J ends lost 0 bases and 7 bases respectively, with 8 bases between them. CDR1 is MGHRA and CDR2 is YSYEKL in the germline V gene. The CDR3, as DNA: TGCGCCAGCAGCCAAGATCAAGGAAATACGCAGTATTTT. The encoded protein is CASSQDQGNTQYF.

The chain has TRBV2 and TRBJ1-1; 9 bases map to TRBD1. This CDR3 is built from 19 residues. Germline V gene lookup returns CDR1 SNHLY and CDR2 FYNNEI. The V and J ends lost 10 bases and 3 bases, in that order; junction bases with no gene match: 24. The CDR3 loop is CANVGQGPPSVPRHTEAFF. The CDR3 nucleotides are TGTGCCAATGTTGGACAGGGGCCCCCAAGCGTCCCTCGTCACACTGAAGCTTTCTTT. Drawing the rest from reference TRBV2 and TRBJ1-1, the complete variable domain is EPEVTQTPSHQVTQMGQEVILRCVPISNHLYFYWYRQILGQKVEFLVSFYNNEISEKSEIFDDQFSVERPDGSNFTLKIRSTKLEDSAMYFCANVGQGPPSVPRHTEAFFGQGTRLTVV.

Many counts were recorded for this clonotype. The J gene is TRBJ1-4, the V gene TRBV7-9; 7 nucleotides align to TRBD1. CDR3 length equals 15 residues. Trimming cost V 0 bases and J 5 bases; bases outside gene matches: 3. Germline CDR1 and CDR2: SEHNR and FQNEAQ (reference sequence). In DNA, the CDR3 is TGTGCCAGCAGCTTAGCAGGGACAGTAAATGAAAAACTGTTTTTT. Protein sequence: CASSLAGTVNEKLFF. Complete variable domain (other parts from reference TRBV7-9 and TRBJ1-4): DTGVSQNPRHKITKRGQNVTFRCDPISEHNRLYWYRQTLGQGPEFLTYFQNEAQLEKSRLLSDRFSAERPKGSFSTLEIQRTEQGDSAMYLCASSLAGTVNEKLFFGSGTQLSVL.

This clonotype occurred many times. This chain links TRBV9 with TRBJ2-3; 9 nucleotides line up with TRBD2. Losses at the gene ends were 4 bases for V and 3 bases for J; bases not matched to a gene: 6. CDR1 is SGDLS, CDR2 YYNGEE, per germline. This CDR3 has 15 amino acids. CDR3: CASSKLAGPTDTQYF. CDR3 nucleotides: TGTGCCAGCAGCAAACTAGCGGGCCCAACAGATACGCAGTATTTT. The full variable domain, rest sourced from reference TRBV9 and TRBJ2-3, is DSGVTQTPKHLITATGQRVTLRCSPRSGDLSVYWYQQSLDQGLQFLIQYYNGEERAKGNILERFSAQQFPDLHSELNLSSLELGDSALYFCASSKLAGPTDTQYFGPGTRLTVL.